Following are 32 T cell receptor beta chains from one sample sequenced in a study of shared clonotypes between healthy human individuals. The protocol was immunoSEQ multiplex PCR, while the TCRdb copy is restricted to in-frame clones and leaves out a portion. The sample shows 2.3 million or so clones, approximately 95% of them seen only once. The sequenced sample was naive CD4+ T cells from PBMCs. Documented subset: CD45RA+ positively selected. The receptors originated from a man younger than 30 in good health. Some clones in this sample may be carry-over from other donors' samples.

CDR3 protein: CASSLALDSTYEQYF. DNA for the CDR3: TGTGCCAGCAGCTTAGCCCTGGACAGCACCTACGAGCAGTACTTC. The chain has TRBV11-2 and TRBJ2-7, with D possibly TRBD1 on 6 matching bases. V was cut by 1 base and J by 2 bases, with 12 bases left in between. The germline CDR1 and CDR2 sequences are SGHAT and FQNNGV. CDR3 length equals 15 residues.

The chain is built from TRBV6-1 and TRBJ2-5; D gene ambiguous. CDR3 length equals 12 residues. The germline V and J ends were trimmed by 2 bases and 7 bases, with 8 bases remaining between them. The germline CDR1 and CDR2 sequences are MNHNS and SASEGT. The chain's CDR3 is CASSETLATQYF. The CDR3 DNA follows: TGTGCCAGCAGTGAAACTTTGGCGACCCAGTACTTC.

V usage is TRBV2 and J usage is TRBJ2-5, with a tentative D call TRBD2 (5 bases). Germline CDR1 reads SNHLY; CDR2 reads FYNNEI. Trimming stripped 6 bases from V and 0 bases from J, with 11 bases between. The CDR3 runs 14 residues. As DNA, the CDR3 is TGTGCCAGCAGCCGGGGTCAGAACCAAGAGACCCAGTACTTC. Amino acid sequence: CASSRGQNQETQYF.

V is TRBV18 and J is TRBJ1-2; TRBD1 matches at 12 bases. The CDR3 sequence is 16 residues long. V lost 2 bases, J lost 7 bases, and 8 bases stayed unmatched. Germline-derived CDR1 and CDR2 are KGHSH and LQKENI. CDR3: CASSPIPGTGGSGYTF. The CDR3 coding sequence is TGTGCCAGCTCACCAATCCCAGGGACAGGGGGCTCTGGCTACACCTTC.

V is TRBV2 and J is TRBJ2-7, with TRBD1 matching 10 bases. Germline CDR1 and CDR2: SNHLY and FYNNEI. The CDR3 spans 14 residues. After removal of 3 bases from V and 6 bases from J, the junction contained 5 bases not matched to a gene. CDR3 amino acids: CASSDDRGPGEQYF. CDR3 bases: TGTGCCAGCAGTGATGACAGGGGGCCAGGCGAGCAGTACTTC.

The V gene is TRBV30, the J gene TRBJ2-7, with D perhaps matching TRBD1 (6 bases). The CDR3 runs to 13 residues. Germline V gene data show CDR1 as GTSNPN and CDR2 as SVGIG (reference sequence). V gave up 3 bases and J gave up 4 bases, with 13 bases separating them. CDR3 protein: CAWSSTGPYEQYF. The CDR3 bases are TGTGCCTGGAGCTCAACAGGGCCTTACGAGCAGTACTTC. The full variable domain, completed using reference TRBV30 and TRBJ2-7, is SQTIHQWPATLVQPVGSPLSLECTVEGTSNPNLYWYRQAAGRGLQLLFYSVGIGQISSEVPQNLSASRPQDRQFILSSKKLLLSDSGFYLCAWSSTGPYEQYFGPGTRLTVT.

The chain carries TRBV7-2 and TRBJ2-2; D tentatively fits TRBD1 or TRBD2 (5 bases each). This CDR3 has 13 amino acids. V was clipped by 2 bases and J by 9 bases, with 10 bases between them. Germline CDR1 is SGHTA and CDR2 is FQGNSA. CDR3 DNA: TGTGCCAGCAGCTTAAGGGACGTGAGGGAGCTGTTTTTT. Protein: CASSLRDVRELFF.

In its sample, this clone was seen once. The V and J genes are TRBV5-1 and TRBJ2-7; 10 bases agree with TRBD2. This CDR3 is built from 16 residues. Unmatched junction bases numbered 6, after V lost 0 bases and J lost 3 bases. Germline CDR1 and CDR2: SGHRS and YFSETQ. The CDR3 here is CASSLGRTSGNYEQYF. CDR3 DNA: TGCGCCAGCAGCTTGGGTCGGACTAGCGGAAACTACGAGCAGTACTTC.

The chain joins TRBV5-1 to TRBJ2-7, with D possibly matching TRBD1 (5 bases). Between the trimmed V and J ends, which lost 0 bases and 6 bases, there was a span of 19 bases. The CDR3 is 16 residues long. The germline V gene encodes CDR1 SGHRS and CDR2 YFSETQ. CDR3 in DNA: TGCGCCAGCAGCTTGGCCCGGAGTCAGGGAAGGATCGAGCAGTACTTC. Translated: CASSLARSQGRIEQYF.

The gene calls are TRBV7-2 and TRBJ2-1; D remains unclear. This CDR3 has 16 amino acids. The germline V gene encodes CDR1 SGHTA and CDR2 FQGNSA. With 5 bases removed from V and 2 bases from J, the gap between germline ends came to 16 bases. As DNA, the CDR3 is TGTGCCAGCAGCCCCGCGGCCGATACCCCCTACAATGAGCAGTTCTTC. This gives the protein CASSPAADTPYNEQFF.

The chain is built from TRBV5-6 and TRBJ2-5; D is undetermined. CDR3 length: 13 residues. Per germline, CDR1 SGHDT and CDR2 YYEEEE. V lost 3 bases and J lost 1, with 7 bases in between. CDR3 coding DNA: TGTGCCAGCAGCTCGACGGCCCAAGAGACCCAGTACTTC. Its translation is CASSSTAQETQYF.

The chain carries TRBV29-1 and TRBJ2-7, with a tentative D call TRBD1 (5 bases). The germline gives CDR1 SQVTM, CDR2 ANQGSEA. V lost 8 bases and J lost 0, with 11 bases in between. This CDR3 is built from 12 residues. CDR3 in amino acids: CSTGHYSYEQYF. CDR3 sequence (DNA): TGCAGCACCGGACATTACTCCTACGAGCAGTACTTC.

On this clone itself: At the DNA level, this CDR3 is encoded by other sequences in the same sample as well. J is TRBJ2-7 and V is TRBV6-5; TRBD2 is a possible D gene (5 bases). The V end lost 2 bases, the J end lost 6 bases, and 8 bases lay between the germline ends. Germline V gene sequence: CDR1 MNHEY, CDR2 SVGAGI. The CDR3 is 12 amino acids. CDR3 in DNA: TGTGCCAGCAGTTACCTAGCCGGCGAGCAGTACTTC. Its protein is CASSYLAGEQYF.

This clone was counted between two and nine times. The rearrangement joins TRBV4-3 to TRBJ1-1; 10 bases map to TRBD1. The CDR3 has 15 amino acids. Germline V gene sequence: CDR1 LGHNA, CDR2 YSLEER. The V and J ends lost 3 bases and 8 bases, in that order; junction bases with no gene match: 9. CDR3 in amino acids: CASSQGWDRGLEAFF. In DNA, the CDR3 is TGCGCCAGCAGCCAGGGCTGGGACAGGGGCCTGGAAGCTTTCTTT.

As for this clone: This specimen includes other DNA sequences encoding the same CDR3. The chain carries TRBV30 and TRBJ2-7, with a weak D call TRBD1 (5 bases). V shed 0 bases and J shed 4 bases, with 7 bases lying between them. The CDR3 runs 12 residues. Germline V gene lookup returns CDR1 GTSNPN and CDR2 SVGIG (reference sequence). CDR3 sequence (DNA): TGTGCCTGGAGTGTATCAGGGTACGAGCAGTACTTC. It specifies CAWSVSGYEQYF.

This clone appeared once. Here the CDR3 DNA reads TGTGCCAGCAGCTTTGCACCGAACACTGAAGCTTTCTTT. This codes for CASSFAPNTEAFF. The rearrangement links TRBV11-3 to TRBJ1-1; D remains ambiguous. Trimming removed 3 bases from V and 1 base from J, with 6 bases in between. The CDR3 has 13 amino acids. The germline gives CDR1 SGHNT, CDR2 YENEEA.

The CDR3, as DNA: TGTGCCAGCAGCTCCCTTCTCTCTGGAAACACCATATATTTT. Protein: CASSSLLSGNTIYF. The V gene is TRBV14, the J gene TRBJ1-3; D not resolved. There are 14 residues in the CDR3. The germline CDR1 and CDR2 sequences are SGHDN and FVKESK. V lost 5 bases to trimming and J lost 0 bases, with 8 bases between them.

This clone appeared a few times. V is TRBV7-9 and J is TRBJ1-1; 10 positions match TRBD1. This CDR3 region has 15 residues. J was trimmed by 1 base and V by 4 bases; bases with no gene match: 3. Germline V lookup: CDR1 SEHNR, CDR2 FQNEAQ (reference sequence). The CDR3 loop is CASSSGQGPNTEAFF. The DNA of the CDR3 is TGTGCCAGCAGCTCGGGACAGGGGCCGAACACTGAAGCTTTCTTT. Drawing the rest from reference TRBV7-9 and TRBJ1-1, the complete variable domain is DTGVSQNPRHKITKRGQNVTFRCDPISEHNRLYWYRQTLGQGPEFLTYFQNEAQLEKSRLLSDRFSAERPKGSFSTLEIQRTEQGDSAMYLCASSSGQGPNTEAFFGQGTRLTVV.

The chain joins TRBV7-9 to TRBJ2-2; D is unresolved. The CDR3 length is 16 residues. Trimming removed 5 bases from V and 7 bases from J, with 20 bases in between. Germline assignment: CDR1 SEHNR and CDR2 FQNEAQ (reference sequence). The CDR3 spells CASSPGWATQGGELFF. DNA of the CDR3: TGTGCCAGCAGCCCAGGCTGGGCGACGCAAGGCGGGGAGCTGTTTTTT.

As DNA, the CDR3 is TGCGCCAGCAGCGAGAGGGAGTCGGGCACAGATACGCAGTATTTT. It specifies CASSERESGTDTQYF. The chain uses TRBV5-1 and TRBJ2-3, with D maybe TRBD2 (5 bases). The ends were cut back, 4 bases at V and 1 base at J, with 13 bases in the middle. Germline CDR1 is SGHRS and CDR2 is YFSETQ. This CDR3 has 15 residues. The whole variable domain, filled in from reference TRBV5-1 and TRBJ2-3, reads KAGVTQTPRYLIKTRGQQVTLSCSPISGHRSVSWYQQTPGQGLQFLFEYFSETQRNKGNFPGRFSGRQFSNSRSEMNVSTLELGDSALYLCASSERESGTDTQYFGPGTRLTVL.

About this clone: Other nucleotide sequences in the sample specify the same CDR3. The chain uses TRBV28 and TRBJ2-1; D not certain. The CDR3 runs to 11 residues. Germline CDR1 and CDR2: MDHEN and SYDVKM. V lost 5 bases, J lost 7 bases, and 6 bases lay in between. The CDR3 loop is CASSLWNEQFF. In nucleotides, the CDR3 is TGTGCCAGCAGTCTTTGGAATGAGCAGTTCTTC.

This rearrangement joins TRBV7-2 to TRBJ2-3; 8 nucleotides align to TRBD1. Germline-derived CDR1 and CDR2 are SGHTA and FQGNSA. The CDR3 has 13 residues. V shed 11 bases and J 3 bases; nucleotides not matched to a gene: 7. This chain's CDR3 is CAAGQEGTDTQYF. The CDR3 nucleotides are TGTGCCGCGGGACAGGAGGGGACAGATACGCAGTATTTT.

CDR3 DNA: TGCAGTATGATAAGCTATGGCTACACCTTC. This translates into CSMISYGYTF. V usage is TRBV20-1 and J usage is TRBJ1-2; no firm D call. The V gene's germline CDR1 is DFQATT and CDR2 SNEGSKA (reference sequence). V lost 8 bases and J lost 4, with 8 bases in between. The CDR3 has 10 amino acids.

This rearrangement joins TRBV6-6 to TRBJ2-3, with D hard to call. This CDR3 is built from 11 residues. V was trimmed by 8 bases and J by 6 bases, leaving 9 bases between them. The germline V gene has CDR1 MNHNY and CDR2 SVGAGI (reference sequence). The CDR3 coding sequence is TGTGCCAGCTCGTTAATGGATACGCAGTATTTT. Translation gives CASSLMDTQYF.

The chain joins TRBV25-1 to TRBJ2-7; maybe TRBD1 (6 bases). Looked up from germline, CDR1 is MGHDK and CDR2 is SYGVNS. CDR3 length equals 11 residues. V was trimmed by 8 bases and J by 3 bases, leaving 8 bases between them. The CDR3 DNA sequence: TGTGCCAGCGGGACACTCTACGAGCAGTACTTC. It specifies CASGTLYEQYF.

The V and J genes are TRBV28 and TRBJ2-1; TRBD2 matches 12 bases. V was clipped by 7 bases and J by 0 bases; unmatched bases: 7. The CDR3 spans 17 residues. The germline CDR1 and CDR2 sequences are MDHEN and SYDVKM. CDR3 sequence: CASTRSTSGSSYNEQFF. CDR3 DNA sequence: TGTGCCAGCACCCGGTCGACTAGCGGGAGCTCCTACAATGAGCAGTTCTTC.

The rearrangement uses TRBV15 and TRBJ1-4, with a possible D match to TRBD1 (5 bases). Trimming shortened V by 1 base and J by 8 bases, and 14 bases separated the two germline ends. This CDR3 comprises 15 residues. Germline CDR1 reads LNHNV; CDR2 reads YYDKDF (reference sequence). Here the CDR3 DNA reads TGTGCCACCAGCAGAGTTAGGGGTGTCGGAGAAAAACTGTTTTTT. It translates to CATSRVRGVGEKLFF.

The gene calls are TRBV11-2 and TRBJ1-3; possible D gene TRBD1, 6 bases. The CDR3 has 14 amino acids. V was clipped by 2 bases and J by 8 bases, with 13 bases between them. Germline assignment: CDR1 SGHAT and CDR2 FQNNGV. The CDR3 nucleotides read TGTGCCAGCAGCTTATACAGGGCAGGCGACACCATATATTTT. Translated, it gives CASSLYRAGDTIYF.

This chain connects TRBV7-2 to TRBJ2-5; D remains ambiguous. The V gene lost 0 bases and the J gene lost 4 bases, with 6 bases spanning the gap. CDR3 length: 13 amino acids. The germline V gene encodes CDR1 SGHTA and CDR2 FQGNSA. Here the CDR3 DNA reads TGTGCCAGCAGCTTAGCTCCCTTAGAGACCCAGTACTTC. It encodes CASSLAPLETQYF.

In the case of this clone: This same CDR3 is encoded by further DNA sequences in the sample. The chain joins TRBV28 to TRBJ2-5, with 13 nucleotides matching TRBD2. The CDR3 is 15 amino acids. The junction had 1 base not matched to a gene; V was cut back by 4 bases and J by 2 bases. The germline V gene encodes CDR1 MDHEN and CDR2 SYDVKM. DNA for the CDR3: TGTGCCAGCAGTTCGGGACTAGCGGGACAAGAGACCCAGTACTTC. It translates to CASSSGLAGQETQYF.

The chain is built from TRBV9 and TRBJ2-3; no definite D call. Trimming removed 4 bases at V and 6 bases at J, with 18 bases between. The CDR3 covers 15 residues. Germline values: CDR1 SGDLS, CDR2 YYNGEE. The CDR3 DNA is TGTGCCAGCAGCCCAGAGGTTTGGGGTTGGGATACGCAGTATTTT. This encodes CASSPEVWGWDTQYF.

The chain carries TRBV4-1 and TRBJ2-1; maybe TRBD1 (6 bases). Trimming removed 4 bases at V and 4 bases at J, with 20 bases between. CDR1 is MGHRA and CDR2 is YSYEKL in the germline V gene. CDR3 size: 17 residues. As DNA, the CDR3 is TGCGCCAGCAGCCCCCAGGGAATAACTAGGGGGTACAATGAGCAGTTCTTC. It is translated as CASSPQGITRGYNEQFF.